A single TCR beta chain is shown here with its context. What it binds is not known. Some clones are missing from TCRdb's copy, which holds only in-frame ones; the method was immunoSEQ multiplex PCR. The data show about 83,000 clones, roughly 83% seen once. The CDR3 has 12 residues. CDR1 is SGHAT and CDR2 is FQNNGV in the germline V gene. The V gene lost 5 bases and the J gene lost 8 bases, with 12 bases spanning the gap. This entry comes from a study of T cell responses to AZD1222 COVID-19 vaccine. Study observations and caveats: A reported finding is that nearly half of spike-specific TCRs target unmutated variant regions. Spike-specific TCR depth and breadth grew after two AZD1222 doses.

The sample here was peripheral blood, taken on day 0 of AZD1222 vaccination. The chain has TRBV11-2 and TRBJ1-2, with D perhaps matching TRBD1 (5 bases). The source of this sequence is an adult in good health. CDR3 sequence: CASSLRGYGYTF. CDR3 nucleotide sequence: TGTGCCAGCAGCCTCCGGGGGTACGGCTACACCTTC.